The 19 T cell receptor beta chains given below trace back to one sample, sequenced in a study of post-analysis software for immune sequencing data. Study-wide results and limits: There were four or five TRBV segments more frequent in patients than controls, and TRBV5-6, TRBV5-1 and TRBV20-1 were among them.

These receptors' antigens are unknown. Prepared libraries of TCR beta cDNA carried unique molecular identifiers. MiXCR was run by TCRdb on the PCR reads, yielding one entry per CDR3 protein. The sample carries 750,000 to 950,000 distinct CDR3 sequences, just over 45% recorded once. The sample consisted of blood. Receptors originate from a girl aged 10-17 years with multiple sclerosis.

Comment on this clonotype: A junction end diverges from the germline sequence, so it may reflect a read error. This sequence joins TRBV7-2 and TRBJ2-7, with D perhaps being TRBD1 or TRBD2 (5 bases each). Germline CDR1 and CDR2: SGHTA and FQGNSA. CDR3 length: 14 amino acids. The DNA for the CDR3 is TGTGTCAGCATCCCGGGACGGCACCTGATCGCCCAGTACTTC. Translated, it gives CVSIPGRHLIAQYF.

The chain carries TRBV2 and TRBJ2-3; TRBD2 might be the D (5 bases). Germline V gene data show CDR1 as SNHLY and CDR2 as FYNNEI. V was shortened by 4 bases and J by 2 bases, with 16 bases between the two germline ends. The CDR3 is 16 amino acids. CDR3 sequence (DNA): TGTGCCAGCAGTGGGGGTCAGCGGAGATCCACAGATACGCAGTATTTT. Translating it yields CASSGGQRRSTDTQYF.

The gene calls are TRBV5-5 and TRBJ1-1; 10 nucleotides match TRBD1. The germline CDR1 and CDR2 sequences are SGHKS and YYEKEE (reference sequence). With 0 bases clipped from V and 0 bases from J, the junction kept 2 bases outside the gene matches. The CDR3 has 16 residues. The CDR3 spells CASSLADRGVNTEAFF. CDR3 in DNA: TGTGCCAGCAGCTTGGCGGACAGGGGGGTGAACACTGAAGCTTTCTTT.

About this clonotype: Lacking the conserved final phenylalanine or tryptophan, this CDR3 likely reflects a read error. The genes are TRBV12-3 or TRBV12-4 and TRBJ2-7; the D gene is possibly TRBD2 (5 bases). The J call could be wrong; TRBJ2-5 is a better fit for the DNA end. The CDR3 consists of 15 residues. CDR3 sequence (DNA): TGTGCCAGCAGCACATATAACCGGGAAAAAGAGACCCAGTACTGC. Translation gives CASSTYNREKETQYC.

V gene TRBV29-1 combines with J gene TRBJ2-1; 8 nucleotides align to TRBD2. Germline V gives CDR1 SQVTM, CDR2 ANQGSEA. Losses at the gene ends were 3 bases for V and 6 bases for J; bases not matched to a gene: 10. The CDR3 runs to 15 residues. The CDR3 DNA is TGCAGCGTTGAGGGGACTAGTGGAAACCTCAATGAGCAGTTCTTC. Translation: CSVEGTSGNLNEQFF.

V is TRBV20-1 and J is TRBJ2-7; the match to TRBD1 covers 8 bases. The CDR3 sequence is 12 residues long. J lost 5 bases, V lost 7 bases, and 7 bases had no gene match. In germline, CDR1 is DFQATT, CDR2 SNEGSKA (reference sequence). The CDR3 DNA sequence: TGCAGTGTACCCGGACAGGGCGACGAGCAGTACTTC. This sequence encodes CSVPGQGDEQYF.

CDR3 bases: TGTGCCAGCAGCGTATCAGAGACAGGGGGATATGGCTACACCTTC. Translated: CASSVSETGGYGYTF. V is TRBV9 and J is TRBJ1-2; 9 nucleotides agree with TRBD1. The J segment lost 5 bases and the V segment lost 1 base, leaving 6 bases of the junction unmatched. Looked up from germline, CDR1 is SGDLS and CDR2 is YYNGEE. The length of the CDR3 is 15 residues. Full variable domain (missing parts from reference TRBV9 and TRBJ1-2): DSGVTQTPKHLITATGQRVTLRCSPRSGDLSVYWYQQSLDQGLQFLIQYYNGEERAKGNILERFSAQQFPDLHSELNLSSLELGDSALYFCASSVSETGGYGYTFGSGTRLTVV.

V is TRBV7-8 and J is TRBJ2-5, with 8 nucleotides matching TRBD2. Per the germline V gene, CDR1 is SGHVS and CDR2 is FQNEAQ. The CDR3 totals 14 residues. Trimming cost V 5 bases and J 9 bases; bases outside gene matches: 11. The CDR3: CASSPGLALKAQYF. The CDR3 nucleotides are TGTGCCAGCAGCCCCGGACTAGCCCTAAAGGCCCAGTACTTC. Full variable domain (remainder filled in from reference TRBV7-8 and TRBJ2-5): GAGVSQSPRYKVAKRGQDVALRCDPISGHVSLFWYQQALGQGPEFLTYFQNEAQLDKSGLPSDRFFAERPEGSVSTLKIQRTQQEDSAVYLCASSPGLALKAQYFGPGTRLLVL.

The table lists this clonotype with a few counts. The rearrangement uses TRBV7-2 and TRBJ2-5; 7 bases match TRBD2. The CDR3 extends over 14 amino acids. The V segment lost 3 bases and the J segment 3 bases; nucleotides outside the gene matches: 4. Germline V gene data show CDR1 as SGHTA and CDR2 as FQGNSA. The CDR3 loop reads CASSFRGGEETQYF. CDR3 DNA sequence: TGTGCCAGCAGCTTCCGGGGAGGGGAAGAGACCCAGTACTTC.

This clonotype was seen only a few times. The chain couples TRBV20-1 to TRBJ2-7; 8 bases line up with TRBD2. Trimming at V came to 0 bases and at J to 5 bases, leaving 6 bases not matched to a gene. The germline V gene encodes CDR1 DFQATT and CDR2 SNEGSKA (reference sequence). The CDR3 totals 14 residues. The CDR3 bases are TGCAGTGCTAGAGAGGCAGCGGGAGTCCACGAGCAGTACTTC. Encoded protein: CSAREAAGVHEQYF.

The genes are TRBV20-1 and TRBJ1-2; tentatively, D is TRBD1 (5 bases). The CDR3 runs to 13 residues. Trimming cost V 3 bases and J 3 bases, with 11 bases left between them. Germline CDR1 is DFQATT and CDR2 is SNEGSKA (reference sequence). For the CDR3, the DNA is TGCAGTGCTAGGGGGCGGGGAGACTATGGCTACACCTTC. Protein: CSARGRGDYGYTF.

Of note for this clonotype: One end of the junction varies from germline; a read error may be responsible. This chain connects TRBV7-2 to TRBJ2-3, with D possibly matching TRBD1 (6 bases). This CDR3 region has 15 residues. Germline CDR1 is SGHTA and CDR2 is FQGNSA. The DNA of the CDR3 is TGTGCCAGCAGCTTGGACCTGGACAGCACAAATACGCAGTATTTT. This encodes CASSLDLDSTNTQYF.

This clonotype turned up a few times. The rearrangement uses TRBV27 and TRBJ2-5; D may correspond to TRBD1 or TRBD2 (6 bases each). In germline, CDR1 is MNHEY, CDR2 SMNVEV (reference sequence). The V end was cut by 11 bases, the J end by 4 bases, with 23 bases between. The CDR3 loop spans 15 amino acids. CDR3 sequence reads: CAVQPSPGAGETQYF. CDR3 coding DNA: TGTGCCGTCCAACCCTCACCGGGGGCGGGAGAGACCCAGTACTTC.

V and J are TRBV7-6 and TRBJ2-7; TRBD1 agrees at 8 bases. Losses at the gene ends were 4 bases for V and 5 bases for J; bases not matched to a gene: 10. From germline, CDR1 is SGHVS and CDR2 FNYEAQ. This CDR3 is built from 15 residues. CDR3 coding DNA: TGTGCCAGCAGCTCGCCAGGACAGGGAGAGAACGAGCAGTACTTC. Amino acid sequence: CASSSPGQGENEQYF.

As regards this clonotype: The junction differs from germline at one of its ends, possibly a read error. This chain joins TRBV20-1 and TRBJ1-6, with a tentative D call TRBD1 (6 bases). The CDR3 covers 16 residues. Germline CDR1 reads DFQATT; CDR2 reads SNEGSKA (reference sequence). DNA for the CDR3: TGCAGTGCTAGAGCGGGGGGCGTCCCCTATAATTCACCCCCCCACTTT. Protein product: CSARAGGVPYNSPPHF.

The chain uses TRBV3-1 and TRBJ2-5; 10 bases map to TRBD1. The CDR3 covers 18 residues. Germline CDR1 is LGHDT and CDR2 is YNNKEL (reference sequence). With 6 bases clipped from V and 4 bases from J, the junction kept 17 bases outside the gene matches. This CDR3 reads CASSRITGTGVNGETQYF. In DNA form, the CDR3 reads TGTGCCAGCAGTCGAATAACCGGGACAGGGGTAAATGGAGAGACCCAGTACTTC.

The chain employs TRBV9 and TRBJ2-3, with D possibly TRBD2 on 6 matching bases. Germline CDR1 and CDR2: SGDLS and YYNGEE. The CDR3 runs 15 residues. V lost 0 bases, J lost 1 base, and 9 bases lay in between. The CDR3 region is CASSVGGARTDTQYF. CDR3 DNA: TGTGCCAGCAGCGTAGGCGGGGCCCGCACAGATACGCAGTATTTT.

The chain employs TRBV5-1 and TRBJ2-7; D is unresolved. This CDR3 region has 14 residues. Trimming cost V 0 bases and J 3 bases, with 10 bases left between them. Per the germline V gene, CDR1 is SGHRS and CDR2 is YFSETQ. CDR3 loop: CASSLVTPDYEQYF. The CDR3 DNA reads as TGCGCCAGCAGCTTGGTGACTCCTGACTACGAGCAGTACTTC.

J is TRBJ2-4 and V is TRBV12-5; no firm D call. TRBJ2-7 explains the end of the DNA better; the J call may be wrong. This CDR3 contains 14 residues. Germline CDR1 and CDR2: LGHNT and FRNRAP. The DNA of the CDR3 is TGTGCTAGTGGGCGGCAAGCAGGAATTGACGAGCAGTACTTC. This encodes CASGRQAGIDEQYF.